A single sample gave rise to the 24 T cell receptor beta chains below, sequenced in a study of cytomegalovirus exposure and HLA in healthy donors. Researchers ran the PCR with 60 Vbeta and 13 Jbeta primers. Sequencing was performed with immunoSEQ multiplex PCR; in TCRdb, only in-frame clones are kept and a portion is missing. The sample lists 60,000 to 75,000 clones, less than 90% occurring once. The sequenced material came from PBMCs. Receptor source: a female donor in good health and CMV-seronegative.

The chain has TRBV19 and TRBJ1-1, with TRBD1 matching over 7 bases. The germline gives CDR1 LNHDA, CDR2 SQIVND (reference sequence). J lost 1 base, V lost 5 bases, and 7 bases had no gene match. The CDR3 consists of 15 residues. The CDR3 nucleotides read TGTGCCAGTAGTCAACCCTGGACAGGGAACACTGAAGCTTTCTTT. It is translated as CASSQPWTGNTEAFF.

The rearrangement joins TRBV14 to TRBJ2-1, with 10 bases matching TRBD1. CDR3 length: 17 amino acids. Germline CDR1 SGHDN, CDR2 FVKESK. The J segment lost 8 bases and the V segment lost 3 bases, leaving 13 bases of the junction unmatched. The CDR3 loop is CASSHLRTGQGWDEQFF. DNA of the CDR3: TGTGCCAGCAGCCACCTCCGGACGGGACAGGGGTGGGATGAGCAGTTCTTC.

The chain carries TRBV2 and TRBJ1-3; D is uncertain. CDR1 is SNHLY and CDR2 is FYNNEI in the germline V gene. Trimming removed 6 bases from V and 0 bases from J, with 9 bases in between. The CDR3 covers 14 residues. The CDR3 DNA sequence: TGTGCCAGCAGGGAGGATCCCTCTGGAAACACCATATATTTT. Translation gives CASREDPSGNTIYF.

With respect to this clone: Other DNA sequences of this sample code for an identical CDR3. The chain has TRBV7-8 and TRBJ1-1; perhaps TRBD1 as D (5 bases). The CDR3 sequence is 16 residues long. V lost 5 bases and J lost 1, with 17 bases in between. Germline V gives CDR1 SGHVS, CDR2 FQNEAQ. The CDR3 loop is CASSLLAGNGNTEAFF. In DNA, the CDR3 is TGTGCCAGCAGCCTTTTGGCAGGGAACGGGAACACTGAAGCTTTCTTT. Drawing the rest from reference TRBV7-8 and TRBJ1-1, the complete variable domain is GAGVSQSPRYKVAKRGQDVALRCDPISGHVSLFWYQQALGQGPEFLTYFQNEAQLDKSGLPSDRFFAERPEGSVSTLKIQRTQQEDSAVYLCASSLLAGNGNTEAFFGQGTRLTVV.

This chain joins TRBV5-6 and TRBJ1-1; D might be TRBD1 (5 bases). This CDR3 comprises 15 residues. V was clipped by 4 bases and J by 1 base, with 14 bases between them. The germline gives CDR1 SGHDT, CDR2 YYEEEE. CDR3 amino acids: CASSPGGGTNTEAFF. The DNA for the CDR3 is TGTGCCAGCAGCCCCGGGGGGGGAACGAACACTGAAGCTTTCTTT.

This clone came up once. The V call is TRBV27, the J call TRBJ2-2, with TRBD2 matching 8 bases. CDR1 MNHEY and CDR2 SMNVEV come from the germline V gene (reference sequence). The V segment lost 5 bases and the J segment 5 bases; nucleotides outside the gene matches: 16. This CDR3 comprises 18 residues. DNA for the CDR3: TGTGCCAGCAGTCAACCGTTAACAGCGGGAGTAGGTACCGGGGAGCTGTTTTTT. Its protein is CASSQPLTAGVGTGELFF.

The genes are TRBV27 and TRBJ2-1; possible D gene TRBD1, 5 bases. Between the trimmed V and J ends, which lost 5 bases and 0 bases, there was a span of 11 bases. The CDR3 has 15 amino acids. The germline gives CDR1 MNHEY, CDR2 SMNVEV (reference sequence). The CDR3 DNA is TGTGCCAGCAGTAAACAGGTTAACTCCTACAATGAGCAGTTCTTC. This translates into CASSKQVNSYNEQFF.

This chain uses TRBV7-2 with TRBJ2-1; 7 bases match TRBD1. CDR1 SGHTA and CDR2 FQGNSA come from the germline V gene. This CDR3 spans 13 amino acids. With V trimmed by 3 bases and J by 4 bases, 0 bases remained unmatched. The CDR3, as DNA: TGTGCCAGCAGCTTGGGACAGTACAATGAGCAGTTCTTC. Translated: CASSLGQYNEQFF. The entire variable domain, with the rest obtained from reference TRBV7-2 and TRBJ2-1, is as follows: GAGVSQSPSNKVTEKGKDVELRCDPISGHTALYWYRQSLGQGLEFLIYFQGNSAPDKSGLPSDRFSAERTGGSVSTLTIQRTQQEDSAVYLCASSLGQYNEQFFGPGTRLTVL.

On this clone: One end of the junction fails to match germline, which may point to a read error. The genes are TRBV11-1 and TRBJ2-4, with a weak D call TRBD1 (5 bases). Germline CDR1 is SGHAT and CDR2 is FQDESV (reference sequence). This CDR3 region has 14 residues. The DNA of the CDR3 is TGTGCCAGCAGCCAGGACACCGGCGGAAACAGTCAGTACTTC. It yields the protein CASSQDTGGNSQYF.

The chain carries TRBV11-2 and TRBJ2-7; 9 bases line up with TRBD1. Trimming at V came to 3 bases and at J to 2 bases, leaving 2 bases not matched to a gene. Per germline, CDR1 SGHAT and CDR2 FQNNGV. This CDR3 region has 14 residues. CDR3 in amino acids: CASSFTGGPYEQYF. The CDR3 DNA reads TGTGCCAGCAGCTTCACAGGGGGCCCCTACGAGCAGTACTTC.

This chain connects TRBV12-5 to TRBJ1-2; D may be TRBD1 (6 bases). Germline-derived CDR1 and CDR2 are LGHNT and FRNRAP. The CDR3 is 15 amino acids. V was shortened by 1 base and J by 2 bases, with 11 bases between the two germline ends. The CDR3 DNA follows: TGTGCTAGTGGTTTGGCCGGGACACTAAACTATGGCTACACCTTC. It yields the protein CASGLAGTLNYGYTF.

V is TRBV27 and J is TRBJ1-6; 7 positions match TRBD1. The CDR3 loop spans 16 amino acids. Looked up from germline, CDR1 is MNHEY and CDR2 is SMNVEV (reference sequence). With V trimmed by 3 bases and J by 3 bases, 5 bases remained unmatched. CDR3 sequence reads: CASSFYRGNYNSPLHF. The CDR3 DNA sequence: TGTGCCAGCAGTTTTTACAGGGGCAACTATAATTCACCCCTCCACTTT.

The V and J genes are TRBV11-3 and TRBJ2-1, with TRBD2 matching 8 bases. CDR3 length: 14 residues. Per the germline V gene, CDR1 is SGHNT and CDR2 is YENEEA. J lost 5 bases, V lost 0 bases, and 0 bases had no gene match. CDR3 in amino acids: CASSLEGLDNEQFF. CDR3 coding DNA: TGTGCCAGCAGCTTAGAGGGACTAGACAATGAGCAGTTCTTC.

This clone was observed once. V usage is TRBV7-6 and J usage is TRBJ2-7; the D gene is possibly TRBD1 (5 bases). This CDR3 has 14 residues. V lost 3 bases, J lost 3 bases, and 12 bases lay in between. Looked up from germline, CDR1 is SGHVS and CDR2 is FNYEAQ. CDR3 in DNA: TGTGCCAGCAGCTTCCAGGGATCTGGCTACGAGCAGTACTTC. It yields the protein CASSFQGSGYEQYF.

The chain is built from TRBV4-1 and TRBJ2-3; 9 bases are a match to TRBD2. The V gene's germline CDR1 is MGHRA and CDR2 YSYEKL. Germline trimming cut 5 bases from V and 7 bases from J; bases unmatched to any gene: 16. This CDR3 contains 17 residues. CDR3 protein: CASSAGVLAGSHYTQYF. CDR3 DNA sequence: TGCGCCAGCAGCGCAGGGGTCCTAGCGGGGAGCCATTATACGCAGTATTTT.

V and J are TRBV19 and TRBJ2-2, with 7 bases fitting TRBD2. Germline CDR1 LNHDA, CDR2 SQIVND (reference sequence). After removal of 7 bases from V and 7 bases from J, the junction contained 12 bases not matched to a gene. The length of the CDR3 is 15 residues. The CDR3 loop reads CASTPPNAGVGELFF. The CDR3 coding sequence is TGTGCCAGTACCCCGCCGAACGCGGGAGTCGGGGAGCTGTTTTTT. Variable domain in full (rest from reference TRBV19 and TRBJ2-2): DGGITQSPKYLFRKEGQNVTLSCEQNLNHDAMYWYRQDPGQGLRLIYYSQIVNDFQKGDIAEGYSVSREKKESFPLTVTSAQKNPTAFYLCASTPPNAGVGELFFGEGSRLTVL.

This clone was recorded only once. This chain joins TRBV7-3 and TRBJ2-1; weak D call: TRBD2 (6 bases). The ends were cut back, 4 bases at V and 10 bases at J, with 20 bases in the middle. Germline assignment: CDR1 SGHTA and CDR2 FQGTGA. The CDR3 has 15 residues. CDR3 amino acids: CASSSEGRESGEQFF. The CDR3 region has the DNA TGTGCCAGCAGCTCAGAGGGGCGGGAATCGGGGGAGCAGTTCTTC.

The chain combines TRBV4-1 with TRBJ2-2, with 8 bases identical to TRBD1. The CDR3 sequence is 15 residues long. The V gene end was trimmed by 6 bases and the J gene end by 3 bases; junction bases not matched to a gene: 6. Germline V gives CDR1 MGHRA, CDR2 YSYEKL. The CDR3 nucleotides are TGCGCCAGCAGTCGAGGACAGGGCTACACCGGGGAGCTGTTTTTT. It encodes CASSRGQGYTGELFF.

Written as DNA, the CDR3 is TGTGCCAGCAGCAGACCGGGGGAGACCCAGTACTTC. Protein product: CASSRPGETQYF. The chain employs TRBV11-2 and TRBJ2-5; a possible D gene is TRBD2 (5 bases). The germline gives CDR1 SGHAT, CDR2 FQNNGV. CDR3 size: 12 residues. The V and J ends lost 5 bases and 5 bases respectively, with 9 bases between them.

V usage is TRBV21-1 and J usage is TRBJ1-5; TRBD1, the table's D call, was not compared with the DNA. TRBV21-1 is shown as a pseudogene. The CDR3 runs 16 residues. The CDR3: CASSPTDRASNQPQHF. CDR3 coding DNA: TGTGCCAGCAGTCCGACGGACAGGGCCAGCAATCAGCCCCAGCATTTT.

J is TRBJ1-1 and V is TRBV5-6; D possibly corresponds to TRBD1 (5 bases). The V end lost 4 bases, the J end lost 5 bases, and 15 bases lay between the germline ends. Germline lookup yields CDR1 SGHDT and CDR2 YYEEEE. CDR3 length: 14 amino acids. Here the CDR3 DNA reads TGTGCCAGCAGCCATGGACACGGGAGGACTGAAGCTTTCTTT. Encoded protein: CASSHGHGRTEAFF.

The CDR3 DNA reads TGTGCCAGCTCACCACCAGCCCTAGCGGGAGTCACCGGGGAGCTGTTTTTT. Translated, it gives CASSPPALAGVTGELFF. This chain links TRBV18 with TRBJ2-2; the match to TRBD2 covers 10 bases. There are 17 residues in the CDR3. Germline V gives CDR1 KGHSH, CDR2 LQKENI. Germline trimming cut 0 bases from V and 4 bases from J; bases unmatched to any gene: 5.

With regard to this clone: Compared with germline, one end of the junction differs, possibly owing to a read error. V usage is TRBV19 and J usage is TRBJ1-2; tentative D call: TRBD1 (6 bases). The germline CDR1 and CDR2 sequences are LNHDA and SQIVND (reference sequence). This CDR3 region has 15 residues. For the CDR3, the DNA is TGTGCCAGTAGTCTAGACGGACAGACTATATATGGCTACACCTTC. Translation gives CASSLDGQTIYGYTF.

This chain connects TRBV5-8 to TRBJ2-6; D unclear. V was cut by 4 bases and J by 4 bases, with 12 bases left in between. Looked up from germline, CDR1 is SGHTS and CDR2 is YDEGEE. The length of the CDR3 is 15 residues. The CDR3 is CASSPARSGANVLTF. DNA of the CDR3: TGTGCCAGCAGCCCCGCGCGTTCCGGGGCCAACGTCCTGACTTTC.